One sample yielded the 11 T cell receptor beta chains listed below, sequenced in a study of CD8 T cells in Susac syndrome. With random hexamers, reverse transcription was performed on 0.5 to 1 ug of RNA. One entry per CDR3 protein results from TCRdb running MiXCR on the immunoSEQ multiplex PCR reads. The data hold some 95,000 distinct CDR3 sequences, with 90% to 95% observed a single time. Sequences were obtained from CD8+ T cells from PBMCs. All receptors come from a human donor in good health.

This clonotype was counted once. The CDR3 nucleotides are TGTGCCAGCAGCCCAGGGGTTAGCCGAGTTACCCAGTACTTC. Its translation is CASSPGVSRVTQYF. This chain joins TRBV7-8 and TRBJ2-5; TRBD1 might be the D (6 bases). V was pared by 5 bases and J by 8 bases, with 18 bases between. This CDR3 is built from 14 residues. Germline-derived CDR1 and CDR2 are SGHVS and FQNEAQ.

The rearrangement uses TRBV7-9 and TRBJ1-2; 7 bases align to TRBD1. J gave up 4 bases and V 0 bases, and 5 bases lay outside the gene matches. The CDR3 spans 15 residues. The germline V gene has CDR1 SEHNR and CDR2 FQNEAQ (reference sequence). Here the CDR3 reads CASSLATGPLYGYTF. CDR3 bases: TGTGCCAGCAGCTTAGCGACAGGGCCCCTCTATGGCTACACCTTC.

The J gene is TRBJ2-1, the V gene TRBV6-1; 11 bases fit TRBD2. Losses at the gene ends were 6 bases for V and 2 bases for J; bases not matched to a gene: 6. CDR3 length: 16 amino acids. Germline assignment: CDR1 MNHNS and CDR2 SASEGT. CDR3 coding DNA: TGTGCCAGCAGCCACTATAGCGGGGGGGCCTACAATGAGCAGTTCTTC. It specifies CASSHYSGGAYNEQFF.

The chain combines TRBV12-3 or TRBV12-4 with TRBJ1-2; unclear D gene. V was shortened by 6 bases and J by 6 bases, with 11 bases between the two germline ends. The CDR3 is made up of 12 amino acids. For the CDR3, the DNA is TGTGCCAGCAGCCTGGAGGGAAATGGCTACACCTTC. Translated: CASSLEGNGYTF.

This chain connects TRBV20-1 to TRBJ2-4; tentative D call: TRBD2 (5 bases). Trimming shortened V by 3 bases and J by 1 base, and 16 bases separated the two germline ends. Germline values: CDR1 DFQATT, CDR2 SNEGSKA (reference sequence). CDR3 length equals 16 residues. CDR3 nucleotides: TGCAGTGCTAGGCGAGTCCCCGGCGGGGCCAAAAACATTCAGTACTTC. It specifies CSARRVPGGAKNIQYF.

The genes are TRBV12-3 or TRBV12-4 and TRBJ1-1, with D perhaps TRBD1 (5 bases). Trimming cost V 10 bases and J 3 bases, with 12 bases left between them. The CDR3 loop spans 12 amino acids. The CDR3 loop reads CAILMGDTEAFF. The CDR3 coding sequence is TGTGCCATCCTTATGGGGGACACTGAAGCTTTCTTT.

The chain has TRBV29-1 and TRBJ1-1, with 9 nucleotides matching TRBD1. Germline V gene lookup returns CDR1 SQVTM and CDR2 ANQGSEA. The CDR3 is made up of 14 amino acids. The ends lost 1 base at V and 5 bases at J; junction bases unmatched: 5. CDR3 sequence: CSVEVGGQGTEAFF. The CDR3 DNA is TGCAGCGTTGAAGTCGGGGGACAGGGAACTGAAGCTTTCTTT. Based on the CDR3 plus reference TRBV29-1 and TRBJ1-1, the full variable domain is SAVISQKPSRDICQRGTSLTIQCQVDSQVTMMFWYRQQPGQSLTLIATANQGSEATYESGFVIDKFPISRPNLTFSTLTVSNMSPEDSSIYLCSVEVGGQGTEAFFGQGTRLTVV.

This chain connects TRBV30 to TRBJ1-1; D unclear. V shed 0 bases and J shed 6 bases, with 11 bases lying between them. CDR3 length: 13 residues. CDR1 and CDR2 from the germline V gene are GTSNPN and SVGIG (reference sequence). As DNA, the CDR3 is TGTGCCTGGAGTGTGGACGTGGAGGCTGAAGCTTTCTTT. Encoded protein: CAWSVDVEAEAFF.

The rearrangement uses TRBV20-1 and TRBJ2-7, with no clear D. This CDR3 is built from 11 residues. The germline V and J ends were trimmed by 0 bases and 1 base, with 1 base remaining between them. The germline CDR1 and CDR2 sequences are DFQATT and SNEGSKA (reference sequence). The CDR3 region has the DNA TGCAGTGCTAGAGAATCCTACGAGCAGTACTTC. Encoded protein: CSARESYEQYF.

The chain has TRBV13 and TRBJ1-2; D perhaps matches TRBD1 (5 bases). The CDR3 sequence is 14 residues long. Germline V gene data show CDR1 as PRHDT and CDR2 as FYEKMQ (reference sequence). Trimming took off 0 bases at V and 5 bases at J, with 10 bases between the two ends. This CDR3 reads CASSLGTDTYGYTF. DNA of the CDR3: TGTGCCAGCAGCTTAGGGACAGATACTTATGGCTACACCTTC.

CDR3 loop: CASSLTFGDTQYF. The CDR3 nucleotides are TGTGCCAGCAGCCTTACGTTCGGAGATACGCAGTATTTT. The gene calls are TRBV11-2 and TRBJ2-3; D not certain. Germline V CDR1 and CDR2: SGHAT, FQNNGV. The V and J ends lost 5 bases and 5 bases respectively, with 11 bases between them. The CDR3 is 13 amino acids.